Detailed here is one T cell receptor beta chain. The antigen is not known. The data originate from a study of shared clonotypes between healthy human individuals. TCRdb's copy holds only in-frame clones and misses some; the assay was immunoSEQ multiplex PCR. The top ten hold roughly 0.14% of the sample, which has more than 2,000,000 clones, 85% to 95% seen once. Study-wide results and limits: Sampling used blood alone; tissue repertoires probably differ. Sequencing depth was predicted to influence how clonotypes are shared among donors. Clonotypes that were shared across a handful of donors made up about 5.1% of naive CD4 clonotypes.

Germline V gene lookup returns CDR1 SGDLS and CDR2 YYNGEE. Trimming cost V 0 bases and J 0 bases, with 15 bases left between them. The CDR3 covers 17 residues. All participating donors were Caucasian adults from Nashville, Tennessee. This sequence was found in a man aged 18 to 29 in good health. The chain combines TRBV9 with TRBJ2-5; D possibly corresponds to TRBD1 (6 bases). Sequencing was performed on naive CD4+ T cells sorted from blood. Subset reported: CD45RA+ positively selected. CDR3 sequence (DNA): TGTGCCAGCAGCGTAGGGACAGCTGCAGCTTACCAAGAGACCCAGTACTTC. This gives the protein CASSVGTAAAYQETQYF.